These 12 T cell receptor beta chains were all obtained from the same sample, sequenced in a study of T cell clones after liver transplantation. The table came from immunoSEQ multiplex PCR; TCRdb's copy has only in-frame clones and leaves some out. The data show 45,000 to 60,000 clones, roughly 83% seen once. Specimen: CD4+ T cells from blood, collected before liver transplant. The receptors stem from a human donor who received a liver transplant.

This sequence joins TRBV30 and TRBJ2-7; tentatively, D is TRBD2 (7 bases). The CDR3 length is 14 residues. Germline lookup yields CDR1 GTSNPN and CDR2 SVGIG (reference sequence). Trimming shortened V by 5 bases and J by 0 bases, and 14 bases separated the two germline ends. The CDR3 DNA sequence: TGTGCCTGGGGGGGCGGGAGCCTCTCCTACGAGCAGTACTTC. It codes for CAWGGGSLSYEQYF.

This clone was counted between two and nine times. The CDR3 region is CASSLGTGGGNNEQFF. The CDR3 DNA reads as TGCGCCAGCAGCCTAGGGACAGGGGGCGGAAACAATGAGCAGTTCTTC. This chain links TRBV5-1 with TRBJ2-1; TRBD1 matches 12 bases. This CDR3 region has 16 residues. The ends lost 4 bases at V and 5 bases at J; junction bases unmatched: 7. Germline CDR1 and CDR2: SGHRS and YFSETQ.

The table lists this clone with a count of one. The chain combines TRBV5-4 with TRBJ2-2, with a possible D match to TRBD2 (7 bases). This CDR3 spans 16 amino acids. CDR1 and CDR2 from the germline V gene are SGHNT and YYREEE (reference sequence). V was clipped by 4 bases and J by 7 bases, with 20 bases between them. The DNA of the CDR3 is TGTGCCAGCAGCCGACTGGTGGGGGGGCCGATCGGGGAGCTGTTTTTT. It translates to CASSRLVGGPIGELFF. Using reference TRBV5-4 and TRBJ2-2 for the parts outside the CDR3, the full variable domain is ETGVTQSPTHLIKTRGQQVTLRCSSQSGHNTVSWYQQALGQGPQFIFQYYREEENGRGNFPPRFSGLQFPNYSSELNVNALELDDSALYLCASSRLVGGPIGELFFGEGSRLTVL.

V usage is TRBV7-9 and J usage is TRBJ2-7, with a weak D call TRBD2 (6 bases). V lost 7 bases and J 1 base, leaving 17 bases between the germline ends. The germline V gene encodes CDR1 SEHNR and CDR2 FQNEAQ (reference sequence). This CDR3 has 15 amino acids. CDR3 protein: CASTRGTGPSYEQYF. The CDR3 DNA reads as TGTGCCAGCACCCGGGGGACGGGCCCATCCTACGAGCAGTACTTC.

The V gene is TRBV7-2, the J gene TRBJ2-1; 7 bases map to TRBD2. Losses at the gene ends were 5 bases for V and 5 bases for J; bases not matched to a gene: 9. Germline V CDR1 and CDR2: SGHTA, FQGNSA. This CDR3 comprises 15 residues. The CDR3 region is CASSNPTSAHNEQFF. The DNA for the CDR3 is TGTGCCAGCAGCAATCCCACTAGCGCCCACAATGAGCAGTTCTTC.

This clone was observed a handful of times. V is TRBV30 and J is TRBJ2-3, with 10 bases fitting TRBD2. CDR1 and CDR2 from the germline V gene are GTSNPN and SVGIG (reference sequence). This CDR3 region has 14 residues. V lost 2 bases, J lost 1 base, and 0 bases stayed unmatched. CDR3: CAWSSGRGTDTQYF. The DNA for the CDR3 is TGTGCCTGGAGTAGCGGGAGGGGCACAGATACGCAGTATTTT.

The CDR3 DNA follows: TGCGCCAGCAGCTTGACAGGGGGGGGCAATCAGCCCCAGCATTTT. This gives the protein CASSLTGGGNQPQHF. V gene TRBV5-1 combines with J gene TRBJ1-5; the match to TRBD1 covers 8 bases. The J segment lost 2 bases and the V segment lost 1 base, leaving 2 bases of the junction unmatched. Germline CDR1 and CDR2: SGHRS and YFSETQ. This CDR3 has 15 residues.

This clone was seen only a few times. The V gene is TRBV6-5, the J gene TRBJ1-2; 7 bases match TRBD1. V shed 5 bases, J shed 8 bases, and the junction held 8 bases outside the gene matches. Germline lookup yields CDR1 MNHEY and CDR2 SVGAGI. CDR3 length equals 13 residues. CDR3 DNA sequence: TGTGCCAGCAGTGGACGACAGGGTGAAGGCTACACCTTC. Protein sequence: CASSGRQGEGYTF.

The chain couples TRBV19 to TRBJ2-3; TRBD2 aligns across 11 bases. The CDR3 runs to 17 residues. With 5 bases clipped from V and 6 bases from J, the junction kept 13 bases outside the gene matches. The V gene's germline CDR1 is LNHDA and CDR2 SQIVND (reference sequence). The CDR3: CASSPRRSGGVSDTQYF. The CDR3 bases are TGTGCCAGTAGTCCTCGTCGTAGCGGGGGGGTATCGGATACGCAGTATTTT.

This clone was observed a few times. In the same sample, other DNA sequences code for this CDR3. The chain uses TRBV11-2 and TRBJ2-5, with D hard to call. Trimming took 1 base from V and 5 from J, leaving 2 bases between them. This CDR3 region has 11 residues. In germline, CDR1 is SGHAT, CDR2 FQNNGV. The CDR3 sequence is CASSLGETQYF. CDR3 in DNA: TGTGCCAGCAGCTTAGGGGAGACCCAGTACTTC.

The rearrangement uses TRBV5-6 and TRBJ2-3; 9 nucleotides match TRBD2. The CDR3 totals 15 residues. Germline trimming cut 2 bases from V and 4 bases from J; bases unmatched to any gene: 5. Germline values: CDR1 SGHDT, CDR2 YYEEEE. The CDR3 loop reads CASSFVSGSSDTQYF. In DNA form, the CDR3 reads TGTGCCAGCAGCTTTGTTAGCGGGAGTTCAGATACGCAGTATTTT.

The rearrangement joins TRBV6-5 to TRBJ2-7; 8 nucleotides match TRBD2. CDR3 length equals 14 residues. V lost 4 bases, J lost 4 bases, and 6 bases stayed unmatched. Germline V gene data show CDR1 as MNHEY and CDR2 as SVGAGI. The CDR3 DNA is TGTGCCAGCAGTTCCGGGGGGGCCTTATACGAGCAGTACTTC. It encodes CASSSGGALYEQYF.